The present T cell receptor (beta chain) was sequenced within a study of cytotoxic CD8 clonotypes in ibrutinib-treated CLL. Looking at the study overall: Samples averaged 255,043 productive templates and roughly 86,000 productive rearrangements.

V shed 3 bases, J shed 4 bases, and the junction held 14 bases outside the gene matches. The germline V gene has CDR1 SGDLS and CDR2 YYNGEE. The CDR3 runs 17 residues. The planned depth of sequencing spanned 1 in 200,000 to 1 in 1 million T cells. Produced via immunoSEQ multiplex PCR; TCRdb's table is partial and in-frame only. The table records about 200,000 clones, 75% to 85% of them present only once. The origin of this receptor is a human donor with chronic lymphocytic leukemia. The genes are TRBV9 and TRBJ2-5, with 8 bases that match TRBD1. Material: PBMCs, obtained after 12 months of ibrutinib treatment. Here the CDR3 DNA reads TGTGCCAGCAGCGCAGAAGTAGGGATGACAGGGGCAGAGACCCAGTACTTC. Translating gives CASSAEVGMTGAETQYF.